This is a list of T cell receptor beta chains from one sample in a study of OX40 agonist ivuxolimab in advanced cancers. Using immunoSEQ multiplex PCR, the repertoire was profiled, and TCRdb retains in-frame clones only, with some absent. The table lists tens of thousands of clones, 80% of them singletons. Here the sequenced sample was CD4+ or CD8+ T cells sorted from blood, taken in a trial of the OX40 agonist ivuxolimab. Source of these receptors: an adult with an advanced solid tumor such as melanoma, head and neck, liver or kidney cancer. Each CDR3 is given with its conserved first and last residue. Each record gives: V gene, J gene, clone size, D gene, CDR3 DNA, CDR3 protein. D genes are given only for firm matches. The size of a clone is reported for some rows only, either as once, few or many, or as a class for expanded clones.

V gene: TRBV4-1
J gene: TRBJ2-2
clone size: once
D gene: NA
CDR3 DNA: TGCGCCACATCTGGGGCTACCGGGGAGCTGTTTTTT
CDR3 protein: CATSGATGELFF

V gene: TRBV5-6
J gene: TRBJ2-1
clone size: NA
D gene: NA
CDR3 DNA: TGTGCCAGCATACCGCGGCTAGCTAACAATGAGCAGTTCTTC
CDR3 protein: CASIPRLANNEQFF

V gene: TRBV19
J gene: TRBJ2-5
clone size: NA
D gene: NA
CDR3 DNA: TGTGCCAGTAGTCCCGCCGGGGGCTCAGAGACCCAGTACTTC
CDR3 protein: CASSPAGGSETQYF

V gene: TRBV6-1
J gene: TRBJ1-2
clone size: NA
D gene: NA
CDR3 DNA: TGTGCCAGCAGTGAACTGGGTTATGGCTACACCTTC
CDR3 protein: CASSELGYGYTF

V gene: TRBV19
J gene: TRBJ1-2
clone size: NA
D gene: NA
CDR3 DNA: TGTGCCAGTAGTACCCATGAGGGTGGCTACACCTTC
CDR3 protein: CASSTHEGGYTF

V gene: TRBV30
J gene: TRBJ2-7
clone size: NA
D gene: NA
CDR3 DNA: TGTGCCTGGAGTGGGGAATGGGACGAGCAGTACTTC
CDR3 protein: CAWSGEWDEQYF

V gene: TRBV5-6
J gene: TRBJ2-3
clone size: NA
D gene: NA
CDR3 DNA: TGTGCCAGCAGCTTGTATTTGGGAGATACGCAGTATTTT
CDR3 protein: CASSLYLGDTQYF

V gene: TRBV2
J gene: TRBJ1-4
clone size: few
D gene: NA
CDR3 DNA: TGTGCCAGCAGGGGGAATTTGGGTGAAAAACTGTTTTTT
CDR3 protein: CASRGNLGEKLFF

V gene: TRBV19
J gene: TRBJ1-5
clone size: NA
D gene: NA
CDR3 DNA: TGTGCCAGTAGTATAGAACCGGGTCGTGGGCCCCAGCATTTT
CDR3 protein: CASSIEPGRGPQHF

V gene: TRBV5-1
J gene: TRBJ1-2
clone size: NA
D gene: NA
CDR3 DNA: TGCGCCAGCAGCCTAGGGTCAAGTGGCTACACCTTC
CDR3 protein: CASSLGSSGYTF

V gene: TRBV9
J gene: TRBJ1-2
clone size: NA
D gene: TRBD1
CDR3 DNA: TGTGCCAGCAGCGCCCCAGCGGGACAGGGGGCAACCTATGGCTACACCTTC
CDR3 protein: CASSAPAGQGATYGYTF

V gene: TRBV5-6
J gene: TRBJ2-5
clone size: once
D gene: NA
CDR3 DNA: TGTGCCAGCAGCTTGTTAGAGACCCAGTACTTC
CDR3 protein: CASSLLETQYF

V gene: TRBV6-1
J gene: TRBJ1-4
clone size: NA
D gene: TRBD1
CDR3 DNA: TGTGCCAGCAGCCCCGGACAGGTACTCGAAAAACTGTTTTTT
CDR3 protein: CASSPGQVLEKLFF

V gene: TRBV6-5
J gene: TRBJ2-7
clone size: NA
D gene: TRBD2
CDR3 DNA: TGTGCCAGCAGTTTAGCGGGGGGGGCCTACGAGCAGTACTTC
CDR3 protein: CASSLAGGAYEQYF

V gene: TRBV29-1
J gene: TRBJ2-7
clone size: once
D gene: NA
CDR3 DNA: TGCAGCGTTGGCCAGGCCACCTACGAGCAGTACTTC
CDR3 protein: CSVGQATYEQYF

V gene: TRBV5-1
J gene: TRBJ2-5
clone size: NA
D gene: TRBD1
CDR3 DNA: TGCGCCAGCAGCCAACTTCCGGGACAGCTACAAGAGACCCAGTACTTC
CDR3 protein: CASSQLPGQLQETQYF

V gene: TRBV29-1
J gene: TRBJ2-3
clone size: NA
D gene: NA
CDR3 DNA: TGCAGCGTTTCTTTTGACCGTACGCAGTATTTT
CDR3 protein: CSVSFDRTQYF

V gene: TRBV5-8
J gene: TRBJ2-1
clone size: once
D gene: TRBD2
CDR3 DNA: TGTGCGGGAGGGAGAGGGCAGGATGAGCAGTTCTTC
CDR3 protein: CAGGRGQDEQFF

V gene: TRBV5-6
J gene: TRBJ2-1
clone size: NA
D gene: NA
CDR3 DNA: TGTGCCAGCAGCTTATCTGGCCTCTACAATGAGCAGTTCTTC
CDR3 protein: CASSLSGLYNEQFF

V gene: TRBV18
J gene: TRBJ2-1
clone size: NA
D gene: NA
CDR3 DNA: TGTGCCAGCTCACCTGCGACAGGGAGGGAGCAGTTCTTC
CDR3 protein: CASSPATGREQFF

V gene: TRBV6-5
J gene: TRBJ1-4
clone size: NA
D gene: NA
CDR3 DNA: TGTGCCAGCGCTACAGGAGCAACTAATGAAAAACTGTTTTTT
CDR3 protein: CASATGATNEKLFF

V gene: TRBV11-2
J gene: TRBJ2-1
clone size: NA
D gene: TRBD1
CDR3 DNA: TGTGCCAGCAGCTTAGATACAGGGGGGCAGTTCTTC
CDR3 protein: CASSLDTGGQFF

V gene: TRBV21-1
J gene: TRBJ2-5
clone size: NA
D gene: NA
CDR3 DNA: TGTGCCAGGGGCAGTGGGGGGCGGGAGACCCAGTACTTC
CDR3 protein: CARGSGGRETQYF